The 24 T cell receptor beta chains listed next were all sequenced from one sample in a study of CD8 T cells in ankylosing spondylitis. General study results and limits: What seemed typical of ankylosing spondylitis blood was a TCR beta motif built from roughly eight highly homologous variants.

TCRdb re-called the 5' RACE reads through MiXCR, storing one row per CDR3 protein. The sample gives roughly 670,000 distinct CDR3 sequences, 15% to 20% of which show up once; about 20% is in the top ten. Antigens of these TCRs are unknown. Sequencing was performed on blood, either unsorted or a sorted T cell fraction (not recorded which). The receptor set was obtained from a male donor with ankylosing spondylitis.

The chain carries TRBV7-8 and TRBJ1-6; 7 positions match TRBD1. This CDR3 comprises 16 residues. Trimming removed 5 bases from V and 10 bases from J; junction bases left unmatched: 14. Germline values: CDR1 SGHVS, CDR2 FQNEAQ. The CDR3 loop is CASSPTGAGGRSPLHF. CDR3 in DNA: TGTGCCAGCAGCCCAACAGGGGCTGGCGGTCGGTCACCCCTCCACTTT. Together with reference TRBV7-8 and TRBJ1-6, the CDR3 gives the full variable domain: GAGVSQSPRYKVAKRGQDVALRCDPISGHVSLFWYQQALGQGPEFLTYFQNEAQLDKSGLPSDRFFAERPEGSVSTLKIQRTQQEDSAVYLCASSPTGAGGRSPLHFGNGTRLTVT.

There are a few counts of this clonotype. V gene TRBV6-1 combines with J gene TRBJ2-2; 12 bases are a match to TRBD2. The CDR3 runs to 16 residues. CDR1 and CDR2 from the germline V gene are MNHNS and SASEGT. V gave up 11 bases and J gave up 5 bases; unmatched junction bases: 12. CDR3 nucleotides: TGTGCCGCTACTATACCCACTAGCGGGGGGACCGGGGAGCTGTTTTTT. It yields the protein CAATIPTSGGTGELFF.

This clonotype was picked up many times. The chain has TRBV4-1 and TRBJ2-4; 11 bases align to TRBD2. The V and J ends lost 1 base and 0 bases, in that order; junction bases with no gene match: 5. CDR1 and CDR2 from the germline V gene are MGHRA and YSYEKL. This CDR3 comprises 18 residues. The CDR3 sequence is CASSQGLAGGLAKNIQYF. DNA for the CDR3: TGCGCCAGCAGCCAAGGCCTAGCGGGGGGCCTAGCCAAAAACATTCAGTACTTC.

This clonotype appeared a few times. The V and J genes are TRBV20-1 and TRBJ1-6, with 10 bases identical to TRBD1. The CDR3 covers 14 residues. J was trimmed by 9 bases and V by 3 bases; bases with no gene match: 5. Germline CDR1 and CDR2: DFQATT and SNEGSKA (reference sequence). The DNA of the CDR3 is TGCAGTGCTAGCATAGGGACAGGGGCTTCACCCCTCCACTTT. This sequence encodes CSASIGTGASPLHF.

This clonotype was detected ten times or more. This chain uses TRBV5-5 with TRBJ2-3, with D possibly matching TRBD2 (5 bases). The CDR3 is 16 residues long. Trimming shortened V by 0 bases and J by 6 bases, and 17 bases separated the two germline ends. From germline, CDR1 is SGHKS and CDR2 YYEKEE (reference sequence). The CDR3, as DNA: TGTGCCAGCAGCTTGGTTGGGGAGACCTACGGGGATACGCAGTATTTT. Encoded protein: CASSLVGETYGDTQYF.

The table lists this clonotype with a few counts. The chain recombines TRBV4-1 with TRBJ2-3; D remains ambiguous. V lost 0 bases, J lost 2 bases, and 9 bases lay in between. The CDR3 is made up of 15 amino acids. CDR1 is MGHRA, CDR2 YSYEKL, per germline. This chain's CDR3 is CASSQEMRATDTQYF. As DNA, the CDR3 is TGCGCCAGCAGCCAAGAGATGAGAGCCACAGATACGCAGTATTTT.

This clonotype appeared a few times. This sequence joins TRBV6-2 or TRBV6-3 and TRBJ2-1; a weak D match, TRBD2 (7 bases). The CDR3 extends over 19 amino acids. Germline CDR1 MNHEY, CDR2 SVGEGT. The V gene lost 0 bases and the J gene lost 0 bases, with 18 bases spanning the gap. The CDR3 DNA is TGTGCCAGCAGTTACTCGAGCAGGGGCGGGAGTGACTCCTACAATGAGCAGTTCTTC. It yields the protein CASSYSSRGGSDSYNEQFF.

The chain is built from TRBV5-1 and TRBJ2-3; TRBD2 aligns across 12 bases. The trim removed 5 bases at V and 4 bases at J, leaving 8 bases unmatched. The CDR3 has 16 residues. Germline V gene sequence: CDR1 SGHRS, CDR2 YFSETQ. The DNA for the CDR3 is TGCGCCAGCAGATCCGGACTAGCGGGAAGGGCAGATACGCAGTATTTT. This codes for CASRSGLAGRADTQYF.

Note on this clonotype: A much larger clone differs by one base, so this may be a read error. V usage is TRBV12-3 or TRBV12-4 and J usage is TRBJ2-3, with D uncertain. The CDR3 is 14 residues long. As DNA, the CDR3 is TGTGCCAACAGTTTAGGTATCTCCACAGATACGCAGTATTTT. Translating gives CANSLGISTDTQYF.

The CDR3 nucleotides are TGTGCCAGCAGTTTCTCTGCGGTATCCGATCAGCCCCAGCATTTT. It translates to CASSFSAVSDQPQHF. The chain recombines TRBV12-3 or TRBV12-4 with TRBJ1-5; D not certain. With 3 bases removed from V and 5 bases from J, the gap between germline ends came to 14 bases. The CDR3 covers 15 residues.

There are many counts of this clonotype. The V call is TRBV5-1, the J call TRBJ2-7; D call uncertain. Germline values: CDR1 SGHRS, CDR2 YFSETQ. Deletions cut 0 bases from V and 3 bases from J, with 7 bases between. This CDR3 comprises 13 residues. CDR3 DNA: TGCGCCAGCAGCTTGGACACAATCTACGAGCAGTACTTC. Translating gives CASSLDTIYEQYF. Combining the CDR3 with reference TRBV5-1 and TRBJ2-7 gives the whole variable domain KAGVTQTPRYLIKTRGQQVTLSCSPISGHRSVSWYQQTPGQGLQFLFEYFSETQRNKGNFPGRFSGRQFSNSRSEMNVSTLELGDSALYLCASSLDTIYEQYFGPGTRLTVT.

J is TRBJ2-1 and V is TRBV11-1; 8 nucleotides match TRBD2. The CDR3 has 14 amino acids. Per germline, CDR1 SGHAT and CDR2 FQDESV (reference sequence). The ends lost 3 bases at V and 7 bases at J; junction bases unmatched: 5. The CDR3 nucleotides are TGTGCCAGCAGCTTTGATAGCGGGGCAAATGAGCAGTTCTTC. Its protein is CASSFDSGANEQFF.

This clonotype has more than one count but fewer than ten. The V call is TRBV2, the J call TRBJ1-4; no definite D call. Germline V CDR1 and CDR2: SNHLY, FYNNEI. Trimming pared 10 bases from V and 5 bases from J, leaving 11 bases between. The CDR3 loop spans 12 amino acids. CDR3 sequence: CATKTENEKLFF. Written as DNA, the CDR3 is TGTGCCACCAAAACAGAGAATGAAAAACTGTTTTTT.

This clonotype has just one count. The genes are TRBV5-1 and TRBJ2-7; D is unresolved. The V gene's germline CDR1 is SGHRS and CDR2 YFSETQ. Trimming removed 6 bases from V and 7 bases from J, with 8 bases in between. This CDR3 region has 10 residues. CDR3 bases: TGCGCCAGCAAGGATGGAGAGCAGTACTTC. Amino acids: CASKDGEQYF.

Only a few counts were recorded for this clonotype. The chain links TRBV7-9 to TRBJ2-1, with D maybe TRBD2 (5 bases). CDR3 size: 16 residues. Trimming took off 5 bases at V and 0 bases at J, with 14 bases between the two ends. Germline V gene data show CDR1 as SEHNR and CDR2 as FQNEAQ (reference sequence). The CDR3 loop reads CASSQSYRDSYNEQFF. In DNA, the CDR3 is TGTGCCAGCAGCCAAAGTTATCGGGACTCCTACAATGAGCAGTTCTTC.

This clonotype was picked up one time. This sequence joins TRBV7-6 and TRBJ1-1; 8 positions match TRBD1. CDR1 and CDR2 from the germline V gene are SGHVS and FNYEAQ. The CDR3 sequence is 14 residues long. With V trimmed by 8 bases and J by 0 bases, 5 bases remained unmatched. CDR3 in DNA: TGTGCCAGCGTTGGACAGGGTTTGAACACTGAAGCTTTCTTT. Translating gives CASVGQGLNTEAFF.

This rearrangement joins TRBV6-4 to TRBJ2-1, with 15 nucleotides matching TRBD2. The V and J ends lost 7 bases and 6 bases, in that order; junction bases with no gene match: 28. Germline CDR1 and CDR2: MRHNA and SNTAGT. The CDR3 has 23 residues. CDR3: CASNRPGLAGGSTMSIFTNEQFF. The CDR3 DNA reads as TGTGCCAGCAACCGGCCGGGACTAGCGGGAGGATCTACAATGAGCATATTTACCAATGAGCAGTTCTTC.

The sample holds a few counts of this clonotype. The chain is built from TRBV7-9 and TRBJ1-6; TRBD1 agrees at 8 bases. Germline V CDR1 and CDR2: SEHNR, FQNEAQ (reference sequence). Trimming cost V 5 bases and J 9 bases; bases outside gene matches: 9. The CDR3 runs to 15 residues. The CDR3 nucleotides read TGTGCCAGCAGCCTGAGTGACAGGGGACCTTCACCCCTCCACTTT. It specifies CASSLSDRGPSPLHF. Together with reference TRBV7-9 and TRBJ1-6, the CDR3 gives the full variable domain: DTGVSQNPRHKITKRGQNVTFRCDPISEHNRLYWYRQTLGQGPEFLTYFQNEAQLEKSRLLSDRFSAERPKGSFSTLEIQRTEQGDSAMYLCASSLSDRGPSPLHFGNGTRLTVT.

The V gene is TRBV7-2, the J gene TRBJ2-3; 8 nucleotides align to TRBD1. Germline V CDR1 and CDR2: SGHTA, FQGNSA. This CDR3 is 16 amino acids long. V was pared by 1 base and J by 3 bases, with 6 bases of the junction left unmatched. This CDR3 reads CASSLGQGTFTDTQYF. The DNA of the CDR3 is TGTGCCAGCAGCTTAGGACAGGGGACCTTTACAGATACGCAGTATTTT. The full variable domain, in which reference TRBV7-2 and TRBJ2-3 provide the parts outside the CDR3, is GAGVSQSPSNKVTEKGKDVELRCDPISGHTALYWYRQSLGQGLEFLIYFQGNSAPDKSGLPSDRFSAERTGGSVSTLTIQRTQQEDSAVYLCASSLGQGTFTDTQYFGPGTRLTVL.

The rearrangement uses TRBV6-5 and TRBJ2-7; TRBD2 matches at 7 bases. The CDR3 runs 14 residues. V lost 2 bases, J lost 6 bases, and 7 bases stayed unmatched. CDR1 is MNHEY and CDR2 is SVGAGI in the germline V gene. CDR3 sequence: CASSYGGSVGEQYF. The CDR3 DNA sequence: TGTGCCAGCAGTTACGGCGGGAGTGTAGGCGAGCAGTACTTC.

This clonotype was seen a few times. This chain links TRBV20-1 with TRBJ2-7; D uncertain. The CDR3 contains 14 residues. The V gene's germline CDR1 is DFQATT and CDR2 SNEGSKA (reference sequence). Trimming left V 7 bases short and J 0 bases short, with 16 bases between. The chain's CDR3 is CSGLFAAYSYEQYF. The DNA for the CDR3 is TGCAGTGGTTTGTTTGCGGCTTACTCCTACGAGCAGTACTTC.

The gene calls are TRBV7-8 and TRBJ1-2; unclear D gene. The V end lost 1 base, the J end lost 8 bases, and 11 bases lay between the germline ends. CDR3 length: 13 residues. CDR1 is SGHVS and CDR2 is FQNEAQ in the germline V gene. The CDR3 DNA follows: TGTGCCAGCAGCTTAGGAGACATCGGGGGCTACACCTTC. This codes for CASSLGDIGGYTF.

CDR3 nucleotides: TGTGCCAGCAGTTCCTTAGCCCCGGGACAGACCACCAATGAAAAACTGTTTTTT. It codes for CASSSLAPGQTTNEKLFF. The genes are TRBV12-3 or TRBV12-4 and TRBJ1-4; 7 nucleotides agree with TRBD1. The CDR3 contains 18 residues. V gave up 4 bases and J gave up 5 bases; unmatched junction bases: 16.

This chain joins TRBV4-1 and TRBJ2-3; 9 positions match TRBD2. Germline V CDR1 and CDR2: MGHRA, YSYEKL. The V and J ends lost 5 bases and 5 bases, in that order; junction bases with no gene match: 11. The CDR3 runs to 16 residues. The CDR3 protein is CASSDRLAAAEDTQYF. In DNA form, the CDR3 reads TGCGCCAGCAGCGACAGACTAGCGGCGGCAGAAGATACGCAGTATTTT.